The 13 T cell receptor beta chains in this list originate from one sample, sequenced in a study of T cell clonotyping in hematopoietic cell transplantation. Some clones are missing from TCRdb's copy, which holds only in-frame ones; the method was immunoSEQ multiplex PCR. The sample has some 16,000 clones, approximately 61% seen once. This material consisted of PBMCs, taken 30 days after allogeneic stem cell transplant. The source is a male patient aged 45-60 years who had an allogeneic stem cell transplant from an unrelated donor, so T cells may come from the graft donor. Some clones in this sample may be carry-over from other donors' samples.

In this sample, this clone turned up a few times. The chain employs TRBV9 and TRBJ1-6; TRBD1 aligns across 7 bases. Germline V gene lookup returns CDR1 SGDLS and CDR2 YYNGEE. V shed 8 bases and J 3 bases; nucleotides not matched to a gene: 2. The CDR3 is made up of 13 amino acids. The CDR3 protein is CARGDSYNSPLHF. CDR3 sequence (DNA): TGTGCCAGAGGGGACAGCTATAATTCACCCCTCCACTTT.

This chain links TRBV9 with TRBJ2-7; tentatively, D is TRBD1 (5 bases). The CDR3 is 15 residues long. Per germline, CDR1 SGDLS and CDR2 YYNGEE. V was cut by 2 bases and J by 2 bases, with 14 bases left in between. Here the CDR3 DNA reads TGTGCCAGCAGCGTCGACAGCTCAACCACCTACGAGCAGTACTTC. It specifies CASSVDSSTTYEQYF.

This clone rates as medium-sized (0.01 to 0.1%). V gene TRBV9 combines with J gene TRBJ2-1; TRBD2 matches 7 bases. J was trimmed by 4 bases and V by 3 bases; bases with no gene match: 4. The CDR3 has 14 residues. In germline, CDR1 is SGDLS, CDR2 YYNGEE. Written as DNA, the CDR3 is TGTGCCAGCAGCGAACTAGCGACTTACAATGAGCAGTTCTTC. It yields the protein CASSELATYNEQFF.

This chain joins TRBV30 and TRBJ1-2; the D gene is possibly TRBD1 (6 bases). Trimming stripped 0 bases from V and 7 bases from J, with 12 bases between. From germline, CDR1 is GTSNPN and CDR2 SVGIG (reference sequence). The CDR3 loop spans 13 amino acids. CDR3 region: CAWSVQQGVGYTF. CDR3 coding DNA: TGTGCCTGGAGTGTACAACAGGGTGTTGGCTACACCTTC.

The V and J genes are TRBV5-1 and TRBJ2-5; D might be TRBD2 (5 bases). Germline V gene sequence: CDR1 SGHRS, CDR2 YFSETQ. Trimming removed 1 base at V and 0 bases at J, with 10 bases between. CDR3 length: 15 amino acids. CDR3 residues: CASSLRGLNQETQYF. The CDR3 DNA reads TGCGCCAGCAGCTTGAGAGGGCTAAACCAAGAGACCCAGTACTTC.

With respect to this clone: One base away lies a much larger clone, so this may be a sequencing read error. J is TRBJ2-5 and V is TRBV6-5; D unclear. The CDR3 totals 13 residues. The germline V gene has CDR1 MNHEY and CDR2 SVGAGI. CDR3 coding DNA: TGTGCCAACAGTTACGCCCCGAAAGAGACCCAGTACTTC. Translated, it gives CANSYAPKETQYF.

This clone was counted between two and nine times. The chain has TRBV6-1 and TRBJ1-1; D remains ambiguous. The CDR3 contains 14 residues. CDR1 and CDR2 (germline): MNHNS, SASEGT. Trimming removed 8 bases from V and 1 base from J, with 14 bases in between. In nucleotides, the CDR3 is TGTGCCAGCGTAGGACGGACGGGGAACACTGAAGCTTTCTTT. Amino acid sequence: CASVGRTGNTEAFF.

The rearrangement links TRBV7-3 to TRBJ2-4; weak D call: TRBD1 (5 bases). This CDR3 region has 14 residues. CDR1 SGHTA and CDR2 FQGTGA come from the germline V gene. Between the trimmed V and J ends, which lost 0 bases and 8 bases, there was a span of 11 bases. As DNA, the CDR3 is TGTGCCAGCAGCTTAACAGGGGCCGGAGACATTCAGTACTTC. Amino acid sequence: CASSLTGAGDIQYF.

This clone was picked up a small number of times. The rearrangement joins TRBV20-1 to TRBJ1-1, with D possibly matching TRBD1 (5 bases). The germline V gene has CDR1 DFQATT and CDR2 SNEGSKA (reference sequence). Deletions cut 3 bases from V and 11 bases from J, with 7 bases between. The CDR3 consists of 9 residues. The chain's CDR3 is CSARGTAFF. CDR3 nucleotides: TGCAGTGCTAGGGGGACGGCTTTCTTT.

In its sample, this clone was seen a few times. V and J are TRBV7-9 and TRBJ2-1, with D maybe TRBD1 (6 bases). Looked up from germline, CDR1 is SEHNR and CDR2 is FQNEAQ (reference sequence). The CDR3 consists of 12 residues. The V and J ends lost 6 bases and 10 bases respectively, with 13 bases between them. The CDR3 region is CASRAPGEEQFF. The CDR3 DNA sequence: TGTGCCAGCAGGGCGCCAGGGGAAGAGCAGTTCTTC.

The chain uses TRBV28 and TRBJ2-2; TRBD1 matches at 9 bases. CDR1 is MDHEN and CDR2 is SYDVKM in the germline V gene. The CDR3 length is 15 residues. V shed 5 bases and J 1 base; nucleotides not matched to a gene: 2. The CDR3 region is CASSGDRVNTGELFF. CDR3 DNA sequence: TGTGCCAGCAGTGGGGACAGGGTGAACACCGGGGAGCTGTTTTTT.

The chain links TRBV2 to TRBJ2-7, with D possibly TRBD1 on 6 matching bases. V lost 8 bases and J lost 2, with 10 bases in between. The CDR3 runs 12 residues. Germline CDR1 and CDR2: SNHLY and FYNNEI. The CDR3 DNA reads TGTGCCAGCGGGGGCGGACCCTACGAGCAGTACTTC. The encoded protein is CASGGGPYEQYF.

The rearrangement joins TRBV4-3 to TRBJ1-1; D is ambiguous. The V gene's germline CDR1 is LGHNA and CDR2 YSLEER. This CDR3 is 14 amino acids long. The V end was cut by 3 bases, the J end by 4 bases, with 12 bases between. The CDR3 DNA is TGCGCCAGCAGCCACTACATACCGGGCACTGAAGCTTTCTTT. Residues: CASSHYIPGTEAFF.